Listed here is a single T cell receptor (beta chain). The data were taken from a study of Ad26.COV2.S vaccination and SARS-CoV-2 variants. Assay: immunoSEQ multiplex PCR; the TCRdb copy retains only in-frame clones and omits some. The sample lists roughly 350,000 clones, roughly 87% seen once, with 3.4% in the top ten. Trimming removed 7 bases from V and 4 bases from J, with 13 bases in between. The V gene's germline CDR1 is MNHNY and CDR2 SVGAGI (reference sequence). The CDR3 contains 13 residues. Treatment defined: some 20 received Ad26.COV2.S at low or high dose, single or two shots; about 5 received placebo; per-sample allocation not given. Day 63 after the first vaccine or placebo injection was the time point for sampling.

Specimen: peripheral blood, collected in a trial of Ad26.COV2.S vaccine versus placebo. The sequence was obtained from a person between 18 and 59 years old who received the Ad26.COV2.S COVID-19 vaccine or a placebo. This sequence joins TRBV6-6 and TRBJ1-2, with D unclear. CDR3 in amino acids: CASNNKPIYGYTF. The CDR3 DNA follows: TGTGCCAGCAATAACAAACCCATCTATGGCTACACCTTC.